This T cell receptor (beta chain) was profiled in a study of identifying expanded T cells in peripheral blood. Study-wide results and caveats: Technical replicates showed around 1.2 changed clones; around 2 weeks around 15; four weeks 19.

Trimming shortened V by 7 bases and J by 2 bases, and 14 bases separated the two germline ends. Germline V gene data show CDR1 as SGHTA and CDR2 as FQGNSA. The CDR3 is 14 amino acids. Using immunoSEQ multiplex PCR, the repertoire was profiled, and TCRdb retains in-frame clones only, with some absent. The table has roughly 130,000 clones, 75% to 90% seen once; the top ten hold 7.5% to 8.5%. Regarding this clone: The antigen is unknown.

This clonotype was sampled from a person aged 18 to 75 in good health. The chain combines TRBV7-2 with TRBJ1-1; D not certain. The sample taken for sequencing was blood. The CDR3 region is CASTRRASNTEAFF. In DNA form, the CDR3 reads TGTGCCAGCACCCGTCGGGCCTCTAACACTGAAGCTTTCTTT.